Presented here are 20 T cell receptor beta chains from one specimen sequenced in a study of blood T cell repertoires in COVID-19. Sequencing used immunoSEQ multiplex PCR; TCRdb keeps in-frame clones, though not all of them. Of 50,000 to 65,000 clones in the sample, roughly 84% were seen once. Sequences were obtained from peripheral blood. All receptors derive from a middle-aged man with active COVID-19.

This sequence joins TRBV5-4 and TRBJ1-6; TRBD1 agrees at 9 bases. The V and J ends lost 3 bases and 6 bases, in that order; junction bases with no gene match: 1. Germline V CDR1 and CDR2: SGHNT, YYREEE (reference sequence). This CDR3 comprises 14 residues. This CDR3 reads CASSSGQGNSPLHF. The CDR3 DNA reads TGTGCCAGCAGCTCGGGACAGGGTAATTCACCCCTCCACTTT. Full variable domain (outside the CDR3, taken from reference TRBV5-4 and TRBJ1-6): ETGVTQSPTHLIKTRGQQVTLRCSSQSGHNTVSWYQQALGQGPQFIFQYYREEENGRGNFPPRFSGLQFPNYSSELNVNALELDDSALYLCASSSGQGNSPLHFGNGTRLTVT.

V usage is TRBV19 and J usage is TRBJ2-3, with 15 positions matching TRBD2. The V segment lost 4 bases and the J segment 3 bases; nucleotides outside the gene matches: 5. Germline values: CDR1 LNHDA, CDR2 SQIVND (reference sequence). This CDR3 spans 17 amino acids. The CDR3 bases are TGTGCCAGTAGTAAGAGGGGACTAGCGGGAGGAACAGATACGCAGTATTTT. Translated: CASSKRGLAGGTDTQYF.

The CDR3 sequence: CASSAGTHGNQPQHF. CDR3 in DNA: TGTGCCAGCAGTGCCGGGACACATGGCAATCAGCCCCAGCATTTT. This sequence joins TRBV9 and TRBJ1-5, with D possibly TRBD1 on 6 matching bases. The germline V gene has CDR1 SGDLS and CDR2 YYNGEE. V was trimmed by 5 bases and J by 2 bases, leaving 14 bases between them. This CDR3 region has 15 residues.

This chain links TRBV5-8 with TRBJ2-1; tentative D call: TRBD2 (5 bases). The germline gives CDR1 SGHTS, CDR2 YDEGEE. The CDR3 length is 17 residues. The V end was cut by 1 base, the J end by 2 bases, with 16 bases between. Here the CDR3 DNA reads TGTGCCAGCAGCTTGATCCGGGATAGCTTCACCTACAATGAGCAGTTCTTC. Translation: CASSLIRDSFTYNEQFF. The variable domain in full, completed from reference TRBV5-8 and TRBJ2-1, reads EAGVTQSPTHLIKTRGQQATLRCSPISGHTSVYWYQQALGLGLQFLLWYDEGEERNRGNFPPRFSGRQFPNYSSELNVNALELEDSALYLCASSLIRDSFTYNEQFFGPGTRLTVL.

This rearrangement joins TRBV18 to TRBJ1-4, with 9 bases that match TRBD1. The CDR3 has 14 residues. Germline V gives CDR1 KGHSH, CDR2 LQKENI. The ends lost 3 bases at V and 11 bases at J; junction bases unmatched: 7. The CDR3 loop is CASSPETGGGKLFF. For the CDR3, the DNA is TGTGCCAGCTCACCGGAGACAGGGGGGGGGAAACTGTTTTTT. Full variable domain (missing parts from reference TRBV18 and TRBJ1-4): NAGVMQNPRHLVRRRGQEARLRCSPMKGHSHVYWYRQLPEEGLKFMVYLQKENIIDESGMPKERFSAEFPKEGPSILRIQQVVRGDSAAYFCASSPETGGGKLFFGSGTQLSVL.

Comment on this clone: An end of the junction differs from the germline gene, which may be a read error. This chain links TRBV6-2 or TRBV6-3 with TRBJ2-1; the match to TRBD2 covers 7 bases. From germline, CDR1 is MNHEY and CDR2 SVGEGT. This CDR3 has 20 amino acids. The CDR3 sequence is CAGSYRTGKRSGASYNEQFF. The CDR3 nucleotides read TGTGCCGGCAGTTATAGAACTGGGAAGCGGAGCGGGGCGTCTTACAATGAGCAGTTCTTC.

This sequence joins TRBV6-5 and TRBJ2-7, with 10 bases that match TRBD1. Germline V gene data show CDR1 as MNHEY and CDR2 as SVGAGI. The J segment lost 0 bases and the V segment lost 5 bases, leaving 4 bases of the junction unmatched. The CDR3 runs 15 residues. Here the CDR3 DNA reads TGTGCCAGCAGTACGGGACAGGGGAGCTCCTACGAGCAGTACTTC. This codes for CASSTGQGSSYEQYF.

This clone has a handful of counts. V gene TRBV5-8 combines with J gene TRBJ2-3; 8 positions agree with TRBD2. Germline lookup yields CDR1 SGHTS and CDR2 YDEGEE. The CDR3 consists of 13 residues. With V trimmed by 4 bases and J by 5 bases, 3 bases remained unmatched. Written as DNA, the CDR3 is TGTGCCAGCAGCCCCGGGACTAGAGATACGCAGTATTTT. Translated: CASSPGTRDTQYF. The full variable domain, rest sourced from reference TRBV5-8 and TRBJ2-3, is EAGVTQSPTHLIKTRGQQATLRCSPISGHTSVYWYQQALGLGLQFLLWYDEGEERNRGNFPPRFSGRQFPNYSSELNVNALELEDSALYLCASSPGTRDTQYFGPGTRLTVL.

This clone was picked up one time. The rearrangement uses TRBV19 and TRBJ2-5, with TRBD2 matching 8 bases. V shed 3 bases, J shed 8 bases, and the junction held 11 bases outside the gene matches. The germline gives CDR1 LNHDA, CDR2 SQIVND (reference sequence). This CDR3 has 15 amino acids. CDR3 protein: CASSIGRAGDQTQYF. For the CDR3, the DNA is TGTGCCAGTAGTATCGGGAGAGCGGGAGATCAAACCCAGTACTTC.

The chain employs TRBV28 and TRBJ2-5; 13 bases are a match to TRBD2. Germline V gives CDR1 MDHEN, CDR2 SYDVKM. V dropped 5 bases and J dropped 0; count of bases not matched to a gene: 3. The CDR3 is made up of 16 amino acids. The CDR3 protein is CASSQGLAGYQETQYF. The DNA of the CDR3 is TGTGCCAGCAGTCAGGGACTAGCGGGATACCAAGAGACCCAGTACTTC.

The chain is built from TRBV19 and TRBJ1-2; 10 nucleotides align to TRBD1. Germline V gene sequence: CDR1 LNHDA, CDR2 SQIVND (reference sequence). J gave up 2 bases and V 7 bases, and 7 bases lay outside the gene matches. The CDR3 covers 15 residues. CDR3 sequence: CASTRTGGLNYGYTF. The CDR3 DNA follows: TGTGCCAGTACCAGGACAGGGGGACTAAACTATGGCTACACCTTC. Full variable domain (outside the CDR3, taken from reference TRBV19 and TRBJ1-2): DGGITQSPKYLFRKEGQNVTLSCEQNLNHDAMYWYRQDPGQGLRLIYYSQIVNDFQKGDIAEGYSVSREKKESFPLTVTSAQKNPTAFYLCASTRTGGLNYGYTFGSGTRLTVV.

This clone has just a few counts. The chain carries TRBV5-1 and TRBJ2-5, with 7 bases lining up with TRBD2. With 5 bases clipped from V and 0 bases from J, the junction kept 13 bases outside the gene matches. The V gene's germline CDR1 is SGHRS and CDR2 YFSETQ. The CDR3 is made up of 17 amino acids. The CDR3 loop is CASSRGVGGEYQETQYF. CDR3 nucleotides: TGCGCCAGCAGTCGGGGGGTCGGCGGGGAGTACCAAGAGACCCAGTACTTC.

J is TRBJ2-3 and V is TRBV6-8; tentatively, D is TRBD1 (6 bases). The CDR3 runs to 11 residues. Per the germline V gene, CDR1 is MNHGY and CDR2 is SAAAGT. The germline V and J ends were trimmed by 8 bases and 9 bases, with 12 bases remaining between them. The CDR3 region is CASLVGGTQYF. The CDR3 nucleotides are TGTGCCAGCCTTGTAGGGGGAACGCAGTATTTT.

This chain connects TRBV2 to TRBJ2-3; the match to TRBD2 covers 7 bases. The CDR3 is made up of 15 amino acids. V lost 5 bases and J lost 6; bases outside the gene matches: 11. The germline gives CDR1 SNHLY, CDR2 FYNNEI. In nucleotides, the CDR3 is TGTGCCAGCAGTTACAGGACTCGGGAGGCGGATACGCAGTATTTT. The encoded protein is CASSYRTREADTQYF.

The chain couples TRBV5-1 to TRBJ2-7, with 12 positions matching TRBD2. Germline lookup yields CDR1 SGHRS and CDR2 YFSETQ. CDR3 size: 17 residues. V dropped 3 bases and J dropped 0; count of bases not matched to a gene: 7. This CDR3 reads CASSYRLAGDPSYEQYF. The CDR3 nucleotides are TGCGCCAGCAGCTACCGACTAGCGGGAGATCCCTCCTACGAGCAGTACTTC.

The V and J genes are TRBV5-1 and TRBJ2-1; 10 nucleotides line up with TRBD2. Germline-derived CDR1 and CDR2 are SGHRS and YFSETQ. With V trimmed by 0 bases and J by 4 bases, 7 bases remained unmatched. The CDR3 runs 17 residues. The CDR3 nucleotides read TGCGCCAGCAGCTTGGGTTTAGCGGGAGGCGTTTACAATGAGCAGTTCTTC. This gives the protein CASSLGLAGGVYNEQFF.

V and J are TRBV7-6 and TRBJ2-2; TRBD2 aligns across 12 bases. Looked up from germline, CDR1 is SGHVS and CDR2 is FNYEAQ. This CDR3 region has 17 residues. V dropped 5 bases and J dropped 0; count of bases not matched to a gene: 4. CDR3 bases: TGTGCCAGCAGCGCACGGACTAGCGGGACGAACACCGGGGAGCTGTTTTTT. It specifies CASSARTSGTNTGELFF.

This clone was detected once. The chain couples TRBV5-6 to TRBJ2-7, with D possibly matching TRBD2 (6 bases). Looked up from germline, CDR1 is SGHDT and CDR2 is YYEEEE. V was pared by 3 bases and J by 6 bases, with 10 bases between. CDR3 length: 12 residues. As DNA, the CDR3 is TGTGCCAGCAGCTCGGGGAGGCGCGAGCAGTACTTC. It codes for CASSSGRREQYF.

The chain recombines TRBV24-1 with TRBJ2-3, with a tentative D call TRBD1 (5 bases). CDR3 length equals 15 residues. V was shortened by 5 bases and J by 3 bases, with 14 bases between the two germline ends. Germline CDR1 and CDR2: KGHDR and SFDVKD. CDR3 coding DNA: TGTGCCACCAGTGCGCAGGGCTTATTGACAGATACGCAGTATTTT. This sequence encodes CATSAQGLLTDTQYF.

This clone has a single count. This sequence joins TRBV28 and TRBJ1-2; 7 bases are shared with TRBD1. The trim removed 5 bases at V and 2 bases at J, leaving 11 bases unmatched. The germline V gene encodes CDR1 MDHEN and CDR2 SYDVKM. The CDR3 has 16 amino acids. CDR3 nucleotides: TGTGCCAGCAGTATTAATCCGGGACAGTGGAACTATGGCTACACCTTC. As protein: CASSINPGQWNYGYTF.